Listed here are 19 T cell receptor beta chains from one sample, sequenced in a study of a mutant IDH1 vaccine in newly diagnosed glioma. No antigen has been identified for these receptors. Sequencing was performed with immunoSEQ multiplex PCR; in TCRdb, only in-frame clones are kept and a portion is missing. The sample lists around 60,000 clones, around 81% occurring once. Time point meaning: week 35, safety follow-up. A 20-mer mutant IDH1 peptide at 300 ug was injected subcutaneously with topical imiquimod. This specimen consisted of PBMCs, obtained from a glioma patient whose treatment included an IDH1 peptide vaccine. The receptors here all came from a man aged 35-49 years with glioma.

The chain uses TRBV5-1 and TRBJ2-2; 9 nucleotides align to TRBD2. The germline gives CDR1 SGHRS, CDR2 YFSETQ. The J segment lost 0 bases and the V segment lost 4 bases, leaving 4 bases of the junction unmatched. This CDR3 comprises 16 residues. CDR3 sequence reads: CASSLLAGSNTGELFF. In nucleotides, the CDR3 is TGCGCCAGCAGCCTTCTAGCGGGGTCGAACACCGGGGAGCTGTTTTTT.

V is TRBV5-6 and J is TRBJ2-5; 7 nucleotides align to TRBD2. V trimming: 2 bases; J trimming: 0 bases; junction bases outside the gene matches: 4. CDR1 and CDR2 from the germline V gene are SGHDT and YYEEEE. The CDR3 loop spans 15 amino acids. The CDR3 DNA is TGTGCCAGCAGCTTCGGGGGGTCGTACCAAGAGACCCAGTACTTC. Its translation: CASSFGGSYQETQYF. The full variable domain, with the rest looked up from reference TRBV5-6 and TRBJ2-5, is DAGVTQSPTHLIKTRGQQVTLRCSPKSGHDTVSWYQQALGQGPQFIFQYYEEEERQRGNFPDRFSGHQFPNYSSELNVNALLLGDSALYLCASSFGGSYQETQYFGPGTRLLVL.

The chain joins TRBV7-6 to TRBJ1-2; D not certain. CDR3 length: 13 amino acids. Between the trimmed V and J ends, which lost 5 bases and 7 bases, there was a span of 14 bases. Germline CDR1 and CDR2: SGHVS and FNYEAQ. CDR3 region: CASSQHAWLGYTF. In nucleotides, the CDR3 is TGTGCCAGCAGCCAGCATGCGTGGCTTGGCTACACCTTC.

This chain joins TRBV25-1 and TRBJ2-7; TRBD1 aligns across 8 bases. V gave up 2 bases and J gave up 2 bases; unmatched junction bases: 2. Germline CDR1 MGHDK, CDR2 SYGVNS. This CDR3 is built from 14 residues. CDR3 loop: CASSEQDRAYEQYF. Here the CDR3 DNA reads TGTGCCAGCAGTGAACAGGACAGGGCCTACGAGCAGTACTTC.

This clone was seen once. The chain joins TRBV28 to TRBJ2-6, with TRBD2 as a possible D gene (6 bases). The CDR3 is 18 amino acids. Germline values: CDR1 MDHEN, CDR2 SYDVKM. Between the trimmed V and J ends, which lost 0 bases and 0 bases, there was a span of 12 bases. The CDR3 DNA reads TGTGCCAGCAGTTTATGGTTGGGGGGTCACTCTGGGGCCAACGTCCTGACTTTC. It translates to CASSLWLGGHSGANVLTF.

This chain connects TRBV27 to TRBJ2-1; D is possibly TRBD1 (5 bases). V was shortened by 6 bases and J by 8 bases, with 14 bases between the two germline ends. CDR1 MNHEY and CDR2 SMNVEV come from the germline V gene (reference sequence). This CDR3 spans 13 amino acids. CDR3 in amino acids: CASRAPKGDEQFF. DNA of the CDR3: TGTGCCAGCAGAGCGCCTAAAGGGGATGAGCAGTTCTTC.

V gene TRBV4-3 combines with J gene TRBJ2-1, with D possibly TRBD2 on 6 matching bases. This CDR3 has 17 residues. Germline lookup yields CDR1 LGHNA and CDR2 YSLEER. The germline V and J ends were trimmed by 0 bases and 2 bases, with 14 bases remaining between them. CDR3 nucleotides: TGCGCCAGCAGCCAAGATAGAAGTAGCGGACCCTACAATGAGCAGTTCTTC. This encodes CASSQDRSSGPYNEQFF.

The chain joins TRBV30 to TRBJ2-7, with 12 bases fitting TRBD2. Germline CDR1 GTSNPN, CDR2 SVGIG (reference sequence). This CDR3 contains 14 residues. The V segment lost 4 bases and the J segment 6 bases; nucleotides outside the gene matches: 7. CDR3 region: CAWKLAGGRSEQYF. The CDR3 coding sequence is TGTGCCTGGAAGCTAGCGGGGGGGCGGAGCGAGCAGTACTTC.

V is TRBV7-2 and J is TRBJ2-7; no definite D call. Germline CDR1 and CDR2: SGHTA and FQGNSA. CDR3 length equals 12 residues. V lost 4 bases and J lost 0, with 4 bases in between. CDR3 loop: CASSSLSYEQYF. As DNA, the CDR3 is TGTGCCAGCAGCTCCCTCTCCTACGAGCAGTACTTC. Supplemented by reference TRBV7-2 and TRBJ2-7, the full variable domain reads GAGVSQSPSNKVTEKGKDVELRCDPISGHTALYWYRQSLGQGLEFLIYFQGNSAPDKSGLPSDRFSAERTGGSVSTLTIQRTQQEDSAVYLCASSSLSYEQYFGPGTRLTVT.

This clone was recorded a few times. The chain combines TRBV15 with TRBJ1-5; D remains ambiguous. Trimming removed 3 bases at V and 0 bases at J, with 6 bases between. The CDR3 is made up of 14 amino acids. Germline CDR1 LNHNV, CDR2 YYDKDF (reference sequence). CDR3 bases: TGTGCCACCAGCAGCCCTACTAGCAATCAGCCCCAGCATTTT. Translation: CATSSPTSNQPQHF.

The rearrangement links TRBV9 to TRBJ2-3, with D perhaps TRBD1 or TRBD2 (5 bases each). In germline, CDR1 is SGDLS, CDR2 YYNGEE. The germline V and J ends were trimmed by 0 bases and 1 base, with 15 bases remaining between them. The CDR3 loop spans 17 amino acids. CDR3 in DNA: TGTGCCAGCAGCGTAGATTTGGGACCGACTGGCACAGATACGCAGTATTTT. It yields the protein CASSVDLGPTGTDTQYF.

The J gene is TRBJ2-3, the V gene TRBV28, with D perhaps being TRBD1 or TRBD2 (6 bases each). Deletions cut 4 bases from V and 5 bases from J, with 10 bases between. The CDR3 covers 13 residues. Germline V CDR1 and CDR2: MDHEN, SYDVKM. The DNA for the CDR3 is TGTGCCAGCAGTTCGGGGGCGGTAGATACGCAGTATTTT. As protein: CASSSGAVDTQYF.

The chain is built from TRBV27 and TRBJ2-1, with D hard to call. The CDR3 sequence is 13 residues long. V was clipped by 2 bases and J by 4 bases, with 6 bases between them. Looked up from germline, CDR1 is MNHEY and CDR2 is SMNVEV (reference sequence). CDR3 residues: CASSLGSYNEQFF. CDR3 DNA sequence: TGTGCCAGCAGTTTAGGCAGTTACAATGAGCAGTTCTTC.

CDR3 sequence reads: CASTPLPGGPSSGNTIYF. The CDR3 coding sequence is TGTGCCAGTACCCCCTTGCCCGGGGGCCCCTCATCTGGAAACACCATATATTTT. This chain links TRBV19 with TRBJ1-3; D perhaps matches TRBD1 (6 bases). There are 18 residues in the CDR3. Trimming took 7 bases from V and 1 from J, leaving 23 bases between them. Looked up from germline, CDR1 is LNHDA and CDR2 is SQIVND (reference sequence). Looking up the rest from reference TRBV19 and TRBJ1-3 gives the full variable domain: DGGITQSPKYLFRKEGQNVTLSCEQNLNHDAMYWYRQDPGQGLRLIYYSQIVNDFQKGDIAEGYSVSREKKESFPLTVTSAQKNPTAFYLCASTPLPGGPSSGNTIYFGEGSWLTVV.

This clone appeared once. The V call is TRBV10-3, the J call TRBJ2-5, with 10 bases aligning to TRBD2. With 4 bases clipped from V and 0 bases from J, the junction kept 5 bases outside the gene matches. The CDR3 is 16 residues long. In germline, CDR1 is ENHRY, CDR2 SYGVKD. CDR3 region: CAISGALAGDQETQYF. The CDR3 region has the DNA TGTGCCATCAGTGGGGCGCTAGCGGGGGACCAAGAGACCCAGTACTTC.

The chain carries TRBV28 and TRBJ1-2; D unclear. This CDR3 contains 13 residues. Germline CDR1 is MDHEN and CDR2 is SYDVKM. Trimming removed 2 bases from V and 4 bases from J, with 8 bases in between. Here the CDR3 reads CASSLPGTYGYTF. For the CDR3, the DNA is TGTGCCAGCAGTTTACCGGGTACCTATGGCTACACCTTC.

The V gene is TRBV5-6, the J gene TRBJ2-5, with D tentatively TRBD1 (5 bases). With 5 bases removed from V and 3 bases from J, the gap between germline ends came to 14 bases. Germline CDR1 SGHDT, CDR2 YYEEEE. The CDR3 runs to 14 residues. The CDR3 nucleotides read TGTGCCAGCAGTCGCGGCCAGGGCGAAGAGACCCAGTACTTC. This codes for CASSRGQGEETQYF.

The chain couples TRBV28 to TRBJ1-5, with 9 positions matching TRBD1. CDR3 length equals 15 residues. J was trimmed by 5 bases and V by 5 bases; bases with no gene match: 7. Germline V gene lookup returns CDR1 MDHEN and CDR2 SYDVKM. The CDR3, as DNA: TGTGCCAGCAGTCACCCCCGACAGGGGGATCAGCCCCAGCATTTT. This codes for CASSHPRQGDQPQHF.

This chain uses TRBV7-3 with TRBJ1-2, with D maybe TRBD1 (5 bases). The CDR3 extends over 15 amino acids. Germline lookup yields CDR1 SGHTA and CDR2 FQGTGA. Trimming took off 3 bases at V and 2 bases at J, with 13 bases between the two ends. CDR3 sequence: CASSFEGRPNYGYTF. CDR3 DNA sequence: TGTGCCAGCAGCTTTGAGGGACGGCCCAACTATGGCTACACCTTC.